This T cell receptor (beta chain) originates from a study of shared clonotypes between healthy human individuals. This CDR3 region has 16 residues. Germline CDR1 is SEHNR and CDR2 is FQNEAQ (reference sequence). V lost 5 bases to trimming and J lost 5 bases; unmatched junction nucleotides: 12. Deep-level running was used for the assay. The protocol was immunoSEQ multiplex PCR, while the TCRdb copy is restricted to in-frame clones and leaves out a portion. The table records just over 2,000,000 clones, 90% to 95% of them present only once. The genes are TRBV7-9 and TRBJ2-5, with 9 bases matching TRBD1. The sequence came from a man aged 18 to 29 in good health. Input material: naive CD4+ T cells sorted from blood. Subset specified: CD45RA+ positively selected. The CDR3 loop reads CASSLVPGQGLETQYF. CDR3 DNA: TGTGCCAGCAGCCTAGTCCCGGGACAGGGTCTGGAGACCCAGTACTTC.